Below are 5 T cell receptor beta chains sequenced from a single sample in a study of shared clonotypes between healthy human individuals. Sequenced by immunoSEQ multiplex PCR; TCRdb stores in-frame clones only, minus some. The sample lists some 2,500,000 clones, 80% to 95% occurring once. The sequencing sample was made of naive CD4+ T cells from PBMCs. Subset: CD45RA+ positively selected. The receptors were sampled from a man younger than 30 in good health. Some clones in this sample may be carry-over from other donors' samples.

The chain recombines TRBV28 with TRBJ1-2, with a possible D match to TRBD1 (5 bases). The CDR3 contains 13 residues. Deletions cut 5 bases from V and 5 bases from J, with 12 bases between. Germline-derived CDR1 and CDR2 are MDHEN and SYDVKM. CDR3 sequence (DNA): TGTGCCAGCAGTCTCTGGGGGGAATATGGCTACACCTTC. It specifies CASSLWGEYGYTF.

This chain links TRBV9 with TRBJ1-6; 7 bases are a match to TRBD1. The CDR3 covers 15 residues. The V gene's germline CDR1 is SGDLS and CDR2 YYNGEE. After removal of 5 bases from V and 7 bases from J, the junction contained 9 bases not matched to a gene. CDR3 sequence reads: CASRSTGFVNSPLHF. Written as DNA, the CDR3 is TGTGCCAGCAGATCGACAGGGTTCGTCAATTCACCCCTCCACTTT.

The CDR3 DNA follows: TGTGCCAGCAGCCCAATAGCGGGAGGGCCAACAGATACGCAGTATTTT. Protein sequence: CASSPIAGGPTDTQYF. This chain joins TRBV7-3 and TRBJ2-3; 11 nucleotides align to TRBD2. V was clipped by 5 bases and J by 3 bases; unmatched bases: 7. The CDR3 totals 16 residues. Per germline, CDR1 SGHTA and CDR2 FQGTGA.

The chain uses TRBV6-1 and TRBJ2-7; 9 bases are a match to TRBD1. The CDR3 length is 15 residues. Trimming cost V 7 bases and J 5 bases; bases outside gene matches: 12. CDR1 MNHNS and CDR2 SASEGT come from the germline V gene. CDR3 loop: CASTTLQGAMDEQYF. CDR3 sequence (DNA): TGTGCCAGCACTACTCTACAGGGGGCGATGGACGAGCAGTACTTC.

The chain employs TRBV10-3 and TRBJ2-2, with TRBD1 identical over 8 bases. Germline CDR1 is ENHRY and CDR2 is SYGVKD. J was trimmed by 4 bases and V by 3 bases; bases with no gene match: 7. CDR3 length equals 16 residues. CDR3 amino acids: CAISDLEDRGTGELFF. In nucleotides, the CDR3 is TGTGCCATCAGTGATCTTGAAGACAGGGGCACCGGGGAGCTGTTTTTT.